A single sample gave rise to the 28 T cell receptor beta chains below, sequenced in a study of T cells after yellow fever vaccination. TCRdb itself ran the 5' RACE reads through MiXCR, one entry per CDR3 protein. The sample yields about 310,000 distinct CDR3 sequences, roughly 3.5% seen once. Sequencing used PBMCs, obtained on the day of the yellow fever booster vaccination. The receptors originated from a man younger than 30 who received the YFV17D yellow fever vaccine.

This clonotype was seen many times. V gene TRBV7-3 combines with J gene TRBJ2-2; TRBD2 agrees at 11 bases. CDR1 and CDR2 from the germline V gene are SGHTA and FQGTGA. The CDR3 length is 16 residues. With 4 bases clipped from V and 7 bases from J, the junction kept 8 bases outside the gene matches. CDR3: CASSCRSGGAHGELFF. The CDR3 nucleotides are TGTGCCAGCAGCTGCCGTAGCGGGGGGGCCCACGGGGAGCTGTTTTTT.

In its sample, this clonotype was seen many times. This chain uses TRBV6-5 with TRBJ2-1; 8 nucleotides agree with TRBD2. The CDR3 contains 15 residues. CDR1 MNHEY and CDR2 SVGAGI come from the germline V gene. Losses at the gene ends were 0 bases for V and 4 bases for J; bases not matched to a gene: 2. The CDR3, as DNA: TGTGCCAGCAGTTACTCTAGCGGGGTTTACAATGAGCAGTTCTTC. It encodes CASSYSSGVYNEQFF.

Ten or more counts support this clonotype. The chain joins TRBV5-1 to TRBJ1-1; no clear D. The CDR3 loop spans 11 amino acids. Germline CDR1 and CDR2: SGHRS and YFSETQ. V lost 6 bases and J 3 bases, leaving 6 bases between the germline ends. CDR3 amino acids: CASIEDTEAFF. The DNA of the CDR3 is TGCGCCAGCATTGAGGACACTGAAGCTTTCTTT.

This clonotype occurred many times. The rearrangement uses TRBV9 and TRBJ2-5; D unresolved. The CDR3 has 15 amino acids. From germline, CDR1 is SGDLS and CDR2 YYNGEE. Trimming took off 0 bases at V and 7 bases at J, with 16 bases between the two ends. The CDR3 DNA follows: TGTGCCAGCAGCGTAGACGGCAACTCTGGGTGGACCCAGTACTTC. This codes for CASSVDGNSGWTQYF.

The table lists this clonotype with many counts. J is TRBJ1-1 and V is TRBV16, with D possibly TRBD1 on 6 matching bases. This CDR3 region has 13 residues. V was clipped by 4 bases and J by 5 bases, with 11 bases between them. Germline lookup yields CDR1 KGHSY and CDR2 FQNENV. The DNA of the CDR3 is TGTGCCAGCAGCCCTTACCAGGGGACTGAAGCTTTCTTT. Residues: CASSPYQGTEAFF.

In its sample, this clonotype was seen once. The chain combines TRBV4-3 with TRBJ1-5; 8 bases agree with TRBD1. Germline CDR1 reads LGHNA; CDR2 reads YSLEER. The CDR3 totals 14 residues. V shed 4 bases and J 6 bases; nucleotides not matched to a gene: 5. The DNA for the CDR3 is TGCGCCAGCAGCCCGGACAGGGCTATTCAGCCCCAGCATTTT. Translation: CASSPDRAIQPQHF.

This clonotype was observed a few times. The genes are TRBV6-6 and TRBJ1-5, with a tentative D call TRBD1 (5 bases). Germline V gene data show CDR1 as MNHNY and CDR2 as SVGAGI (reference sequence). The CDR3 covers 15 residues. Between the trimmed V and J ends, which lost 4 bases and 1 base, there was a span of 11 bases. The CDR3 protein is CASSSEGASNQPQHF. The CDR3 DNA reads TGTGCCAGCAGTTCGGAAGGGGCCAGCAATCAGCCCCAGCATTTT.

This clonotype was picked up many times. The chain is built from TRBV12-3 or TRBV12-4 and TRBJ2-7; D gene ambiguous. This CDR3 comprises 13 residues. With 2 bases removed from V and 4 bases from J, the gap between germline ends came to 9 bases. This chain's CDR3 is CASSLRLLYEQYF. As DNA, the CDR3 is TGTGCCAGCAGTTTAAGACTGCTGTACGAGCAGTACTTC.

This clonotype was seen only a few times. The chain carries TRBV7-9 and TRBJ1-2; possibly TRBD1 for D (6 bases). Per the germline V gene, CDR1 is SEHNR and CDR2 is FQNEAQ (reference sequence). The length of the CDR3 is 14 residues. Between the trimmed V and J ends, which lost 5 bases and 5 bases, there was a span of 15 bases. The CDR3 DNA reads as TGTGCCAGCAGCGCCTCCGGGACAAGTTATGGCTACACCTTC. Its translation is CASSASGTSYGYTF.

The genes are TRBV24-1 and TRBJ2-3; 9 bases line up with TRBD2. In germline, CDR1 is KGHDR, CDR2 SFDVKD. V lost 5 bases to trimming and J lost 5 bases; unmatched junction nucleotides: 4. This CDR3 has 14 residues. CDR3 amino acids: CATSGAGGQDTQYF. Here the CDR3 DNA reads TGTGCCACCAGTGGCGCGGGGGGGCAAGATACGCAGTATTTT.

This clonotype appeared many times. The chain is built from TRBV10-2 and TRBJ2-1, with 8 bases aligning to TRBD2. This CDR3 comprises 13 residues. CDR1 and CDR2 (germline): WSHSY, SAAADI. The J segment lost 7 bases and the V segment lost 8 bases, leaving 7 bases of the junction unmatched. The CDR3 DNA sequence: TGCGCCAGCCTGGGCGGGGGGATAAATGAGCAGTTCTTC. Translating gives CASLGGGINEQFF.

The chain combines TRBV4-3 with TRBJ1-3; TRBD1 matches at 9 bases. The V gene end was trimmed by 5 bases and the J gene end by 3 bases; junction bases not matched to a gene: 5. The CDR3 has 15 residues. Germline CDR1 and CDR2: LGHNA and YSLEER. CDR3 amino acids: CASSKGQGNGNTIYF. The CDR3 DNA reads as TGCGCCAGCAGCAAGGGACAGGGAAATGGAAACACCATATATTTT.

This clonotype has ten or more counts. This chain uses TRBV12-3 or TRBV12-4 with TRBJ2-2, with a possible D match to TRBD1 (5 bases). The CDR3 runs to 13 residues. Trimming cost V 3 bases and J 7 bases, with 9 bases left between them. CDR3: CASSLTERGELFF. The CDR3 DNA sequence: TGTGCCAGCAGTTTGACAGAACGCGGGGAGCTGTTTTTT.

The sample holds a few counts of this clonotype. V gene TRBV28 combines with J gene TRBJ1-2, with 11 nucleotides matching TRBD1. With V trimmed by 7 bases and J by 6 bases, 4 bases remained unmatched. Germline loops: CDR1 MDHEN, CDR2 SYDVKM. The CDR3 runs 13 residues. The CDR3: CASTWTGGDGYTF. The CDR3 DNA sequence: TGTGCCAGCACCTGGACAGGGGGCGATGGCTACACCTTC.

V and J are TRBV7-6 and TRBJ2-5, with 7 bases lining up with TRBD1. CDR1 SGHVS and CDR2 FNYEAQ come from the germline V gene. J gave up 2 bases and V 5 bases, and 5 bases lay outside the gene matches. The CDR3 length is 14 residues. CDR3 sequence (DNA): TGTGCCAGCAGCCCGTTGGGACAGCAAGAGACCCAGTACTTC. Translating gives CASSPLGQQETQYF.

In this sample, this clonotype turned up many times. The V and J genes are TRBV18 and TRBJ2-5, with TRBD1 matching over 8 bases. The CDR3 is made up of 15 amino acids. Trimming removed 2 bases from V and 1 base from J; junction bases left unmatched: 3. CDR1 is KGHSH, CDR2 LQKENI, per germline. This chain's CDR3 is CASSPSDRAQETQYF. CDR3 in DNA: TGTGCCAGCTCACCATCGGACAGGGCCCAAGAGACCCAGTACTTC.

This clonotype has ten or more counts. The chain combines TRBV7-8 with TRBJ2-7, with 12 bases fitting TRBD1. The CDR3 is 17 amino acids. V lost 1 base to trimming and J lost 0 bases; unmatched junction nucleotides: 4. CDR1 SGHVS and CDR2 FQNEAQ come from the germline V gene. The CDR3 sequence is CASSLGDRGPSSYEQYV. CDR3 DNA: TGTGCCAGCAGCTTAGGGGACAGGGGGCCAAGCTCCTACGAGCAGTACGTC.

This clonotype was counted ten times or more. V usage is TRBV5-1 and J usage is TRBJ2-3, with 12 bases lining up with TRBD2. The germline gives CDR1 SGHRS, CDR2 YFSETQ. The CDR3 length is 16 residues. The trim removed 3 bases at V and 2 bases at J, leaving 4 bases unmatched. In DNA, the CDR3 is TGCGCCAGCAGCTCAACTAGCGGGGGGATCACAGATACGCAGTATTTT. Amino acid sequence: CASSSTSGGITDTQYF.

This clonotype was seen many times. The V call is TRBV7-2, the J call TRBJ2-2; D not certain. There are 14 residues in the CDR3. The germline V gene has CDR1 SGHTA and CDR2 FQGNSA. V was cut by 5 bases and J by 5 bases, with 12 bases left in between. CDR3 sequence (DNA): TGTGCCAGCAGCCCTCCGACCGAGACCGGGGAGCTGTTTTTT. It codes for CASSPPTETGELFF.

V and J are TRBV7-9 and TRBJ2-7; TRBD1 aligns across 10 bases. Germline assignment: CDR1 SEHNR and CDR2 FQNEAQ (reference sequence). The CDR3 is 16 amino acids. V shed 4 bases, J shed 3 bases, and the junction held 9 bases outside the gene matches. CDR3 in amino acids: CASSSRRDRGHYEQYF. CDR3 nucleotide sequence: TGTGCCAGCAGCTCAAGGCGAGACAGGGGGCACTACGAGCAGTACTTC.

This clonotype was observed many times. The rearrangement uses TRBV20-1 and TRBJ1-5; D is unresolved. The V gene lost 4 bases and the J gene lost 0 bases, with 7 bases spanning the gap. This CDR3 has 13 residues. Per the germline V gene, CDR1 is DFQATT and CDR2 is SNEGSKA (reference sequence). Here the CDR3 DNA reads TGCAGTGCTAATCGATATAGCAATCAGCCCCAGCATTTT. Protein: CSANRYSNQPQHF.

This clonotype was observed many times. The V gene is TRBV4-1, the J gene TRBJ2-3; no definite D call. The ends were cut back, 3 bases at V and 6 bases at J, with 19 bases in the middle. The CDR3 has 16 residues. Germline-derived CDR1 and CDR2 are MGHRA and YSYEKL. CDR3 nucleotide sequence: TGCGCCAGCAGCCACCTCGGACGTGCGCGGATGGATACGCAGTATTTT. Protein sequence: CASSHLGRARMDTQYF.

In this sample, this clonotype turned up many times. The chain employs TRBV18 and TRBJ1-6; D might be TRBD1 (6 bases). Looked up from germline, CDR1 is KGHSH and CDR2 is LQKENI. The V end was cut by 8 bases, the J end by 10 bases, with 15 bases between. This CDR3 is built from 13 residues. The CDR3 loop reads CASSPTGNSPLHF. DNA of the CDR3: TGTGCCAGCAGCCCAACAGGGAACTCACCCCTCCACTTT. The complete variable domain, with remaining parts taken from reference TRBV18 and TRBJ1-6, reads NAGVMQNPRHLVRRRGQEARLRCSPMKGHSHVYWYRQLPEEGLKFMVYLQKENIIDESGMPKERFSAEFPKEGPSILRIQQVVRGDSAAYFCASSPTGNSPLHFGNGTRLTVT.

This clonotype was seen at least ten times. The J gene is TRBJ2-7, the V gene TRBV12-3 or TRBV12-4; the D gene is possibly TRBD2 (7 bases). The V end lost 6 bases, the J end lost 4 bases, and 16 bases lay between the germline ends. CDR3 length: 14 amino acids. CDR3 bases: TGTGCCAGCAGAGAAGGGGGGGGTCGGTACGAGCAGTACTTC. It yields the protein CASREGGGRYEQYF.

The rearrangement links TRBV20-1 to TRBJ1-4; D is undetermined. This CDR3 region has 13 residues. Deletions cut 0 bases from V and 8 bases from J, with 10 bases between. Looked up from germline, CDR1 is DFQATT and CDR2 is SNEGSKA (reference sequence). CDR3 residues: CSAREGFREKLFF. The CDR3 nucleotides read TGCAGTGCTAGAGAAGGGTTTCGCGAAAAACTGTTTTTT.

The chain couples TRBV4-1 to TRBJ1-1; no definite D call. Germline loops: CDR1 MGHRA, CDR2 YSYEKL. V lost 1 base, J lost 4 bases, and 10 bases lay in between. The length of the CDR3 is 14 residues. In DNA, the CDR3 is TGCGCCAGCAGCCAAGGGAAGGGAATCACTGAAGCTTTCTTT. This sequence encodes CASSQGKGITEAFF.

This clonotype was detected many times. This chain joins TRBV11-2 and TRBJ2-5, with D tentatively TRBD2 (5 bases). CDR3 length: 15 residues. V was trimmed by 1 base and J by 0 bases, leaving 9 bases between them. Germline values: CDR1 SGHAT, CDR2 FQNNGV. The CDR3 region is CASSLGVGDQETQYF. CDR3 in DNA: TGTGCCAGCAGCTTAGGGGTCGGGGACCAAGAGACCCAGTACTTC.

This sequence joins TRBV19 and TRBJ1-5; D unclear. Between the trimmed V and J ends, which lost 4 bases and 0 bases, there was a span of 10 bases. The germline CDR1 and CDR2 sequences are LNHDA and SQIVND (reference sequence). The CDR3 loop spans 15 amino acids. CDR3 loop: CASSRFGDSNQPQHF. For the CDR3, the DNA is TGTGCCAGTAGTAGGTTCGGGGATAGCAATCAGCCCCAGCATTTT. Filled out from reference TRBV19 and TRBJ1-5, the complete variable domain reads DGGITQSPKYLFRKEGQNVTLSCEQNLNHDAMYWYRQDPGQGLRLIYYSQIVNDFQKGDIAEGYSVSREKKESFPLTVTSAQKNPTAFYLCASSRFGDSNQPQHFGDGTRLSIL.